The 32 T cell receptor beta chains below all came from one sample that was sequenced in a study of response to subunit inactivated influenza vaccine. TCRdb re-called the RT-PCR reads with MiXCR, one entry per CDR3 protein. The table records about 800,000 distinct CDR3 sequences, 21% of them present only once. This sample comprised PBMCs from blood, obtained 4 to 6 days after vaccination. The receptor set was obtained from a man between 50 and 59 years old who received an inactivated influenza vaccine.

The chain employs TRBV12-3 or TRBV12-4 and TRBJ2-3; D possibly uses TRBD1 or TRBD2 (5 bases each). The CDR3 spans 14 residues. V shed 5 bases and J shed 2 bases, with 11 bases lying between them. This CDR3 is CASSPRDHTDTQYF. The CDR3 DNA follows: TGTGCCAGCAGTCCCCGGGACCACACAGATACGCAGTATTTT.

The chain combines TRBV4-3 with TRBJ2-7; no clear D gene. Germline V gives CDR1 LGHNA, CDR2 YSLEER. The CDR3 is 14 residues long. V gave up 1 base and J gave up 2 bases, with 9 bases separating them. The CDR3: CASSQGHGPYEQYF. CDR3 bases: TGCGCCAGCAGCCAAGGACACGGCCCCTACGAGCAGTACTTC.

This chain links TRBV5-1 with TRBJ2-2; TRBD2 agrees at 10 bases. V was clipped by 4 bases and J by 1 base; unmatched bases: 4. The CDR3 extends over 16 amino acids. The V gene's germline CDR1 is SGHRS and CDR2 YFSETQ. The CDR3 region has the DNA TGCGCCAGCAGCGCACGGACTAGCGGGAACACCGGGGAGCTGTTTTTT. Its translation is CASSARTSGNTGELFF.

A word on this clonotype: One end of the junction is discordant with germline, which a read error may explain. The chain links TRBV7-6 to TRBJ1-4, with a weak D call TRBD1 (6 bases). Germline V CDR1 and CDR2: SGHVS, FNYEAQ. This CDR3 has 15 residues. In DNA, the CDR3 is TGTGCCAGCAGCATAGCCCCGGGACATAAGGAAAAACTGTTTTTT. It specifies CASSIAPGHKEKLFF.

The rearrangement links TRBV11-3 to TRBJ2-2, with TRBD2 as a possible D gene (6 bases). CDR1 is SGHNT and CDR2 is YENEEA in the germline V gene. The CDR3 is 14 amino acids. V was pared by 6 bases and J by 4 bases, with 12 bases between. In DNA form, the CDR3 reads TGTGCCAGCAGTCCAGCGACTAGCACCGGGGAGCTGTTTTTT. Translation: CASSPATSTGELFF.

This clonotype was detected only a few times. This chain uses TRBV2 with TRBJ1-2; D not certain. CDR1 is SNHLY, CDR2 FYNNEI, per germline. V was pared by 3 bases and J by 1 base, with 6 bases between. The CDR3 loop spans 13 amino acids. CDR3: CASSDWGNYGYTF. The CDR3, as DNA: TGTGCCAGCAGTGACTGGGGTAACTATGGCTACACCTTC.

The chain combines TRBV4-2 with TRBJ2-7, with 12 positions matching TRBD1. With 3 bases clipped from V and 3 bases from J, the junction kept 6 bases outside the gene matches. The germline V gene encodes CDR1 LGHNA and CDR2 YNFKEQ. CDR3 length: 16 amino acids. The CDR3 loop is CASSQAGTGGYYEQYF. The CDR3 nucleotides are TGTGCCAGCAGCCAGGCCGGGACAGGGGGCTACTACGAGCAGTACTTC.

V is TRBV7-9 and J is TRBJ2-1; D remains unclear. CDR3 length equals 12 residues. Germline V gene data show CDR1 as SEHNR and CDR2 as FQNEAQ (reference sequence). Trimming stripped 2 bases from V and 8 bases from J, with 7 bases between. The CDR3 DNA sequence: TGTGCCAGCAGCTTAATAGCAGATGAGCAGTTCTTC. It specifies CASSLIADEQFF.

This clonotype occurred many times. This rearrangement joins TRBV9 to TRBJ2-7; D perhaps matches TRBD2 (6 bases). This CDR3 has 14 residues. Germline V gene lookup returns CDR1 SGDLS and CDR2 YYNGEE. Trimming removed 2 bases from V and 2 bases from J, with 11 bases in between. This chain's CDR3 is CASSVGGGTYEQYF. The CDR3 region has the DNA TGTGCCAGCAGCGTTGGGGGAGGCACCTACGAGCAGTACTTC.

CDR3 nucleotide sequence: TGCGCCAGCAGCTTGGCCCTGACTAGCGGGCGAAACAATGAGCAGTTCTTC. It translates to CASSLALTSGRNNEQFF. The V gene is TRBV5-1, the J gene TRBJ2-1; 10 bases fit TRBD2. The J segment lost 5 bases and the V segment lost 0 bases, leaving 8 bases of the junction unmatched. The CDR3 spans 17 residues. The germline V gene has CDR1 SGHRS and CDR2 YFSETQ. The variable domain in full, completed from reference TRBV5-1 and TRBJ2-1, reads KAGVTQTPRYLIKTRGQQVTLSCSPISGHRSVSWYQQTPGQGLQFLFEYFSETQRNKGNFPGRFSGRQFSNSRSEMNVSTLELGDSALYLCASSLALTSGRNNEQFFGPGTRLTVL.

This clonotype was observed a few times. The chain links TRBV10-3 to TRBJ2-7; D gene uncertain. The germline V gene encodes CDR1 ENHRY and CDR2 SYGVKD. There are 15 residues in the CDR3. V was cut by 6 bases and J by 1 base, with 16 bases left in between. The CDR3 here is CAIRGSATQSYEQYF. CDR3 bases: TGTGCCATCAGGGGCTCGGCAACCCAATCCTACGAGCAGTACTTC.

The chain employs TRBV10-3 and TRBJ2-1, with D possibly being TRBD2 (5 bases). This CDR3 spans 15 amino acids. V lost 0 bases to trimming and J lost 2 bases, with 8 bases between them. Per germline, CDR1 ENHRY and CDR2 SYGVKD. CDR3 bases: TGTGCCATCAGTGAGTCGATGACTACCTACAATGAGCAGTTCTTC. It codes for CAISESMTTYNEQFF.

The genes are TRBV9 and TRBJ2-5; D gene uncertain. The CDR3 runs 13 residues. Germline V lookup: CDR1 SGDLS, CDR2 YYNGEE. V was trimmed by 0 bases and J by 5 bases, leaving 8 bases between them. This CDR3 is CASSVERAETQYF. Written as DNA, the CDR3 is TGTGCCAGCAGCGTAGAACGGGCGGAGACCCAGTACTTC. Drawing the rest from reference TRBV9 and TRBJ2-5, the complete variable domain is DSGVTQTPKHLITATGQRVTLRCSPRSGDLSVYWYQQSLDQGLQFLIQYYNGEERAKGNILERFSAQQFPDLHSELNLSSLELGDSALYFCASSVERAETQYFGPGTRLLVL.

This clonotype was counted only a few times. The V gene is TRBV25-1, the J gene TRBJ2-1; D remains ambiguous. Germline V CDR1 and CDR2: MGHDK, SYGVNS. The CDR3 sequence is 15 residues long. Trimming took 1 base from V and 7 from J, leaving 14 bases between them. For the CDR3, the DNA is TGTGCCAGCAGTGAATCCGTCAGGTCAAAGAATGAGCAGTTCTTC. Amino acid sequence: CASSESVRSKNEQFF.

This clonotype was observed at least ten times. The chain joins TRBV7-2 to TRBJ2-3, with D possibly being TRBD2 (5 bases). The germline CDR1 and CDR2 sequences are SGHTA and FQGNSA. V lost 3 bases and J 4 bases, leaving 11 bases between the germline ends. The CDR3 has 14 amino acids. The CDR3 region is CASSLIRGADTQYF. DNA of the CDR3: TGTGCCAGCAGCTTGATTCGGGGAGCAGATACGCAGTATTTT.

The chain carries TRBV10-3 and TRBJ2-7; the D gene is possibly TRBD1 (6 bases). V dropped 5 bases and J dropped 3 bases, with 11 bases sitting between them. The CDR3 extends over 13 amino acids. Germline CDR1 reads ENHRY; CDR2 reads SYGVKD. The CDR3 nucleotides read TGTGCCATCAGTTCAGGGGTAGGCTACGAGCAGTACTTC. It is translated as CAISSGVGYEQYF.

This clonotype came up many times. The chain is built from TRBV7-8 and TRBJ2-1; 12 bases are shared with TRBD2. Germline trimming cut 1 base from V and 3 bases from J; bases unmatched to any gene: 1. The CDR3 length is 16 residues. Germline CDR1 is SGHVS and CDR2 is FQNEAQ. The CDR3 DNA is TGTGCCAGCAGCTTAGGGGGACTAGCGGGCTACAATGAGCAGTTCTTC. It is translated as CASSLGGLAGYNEQFF.

In its sample, this clonotype was seen many times. The rearrangement joins TRBV12-3 or TRBV12-4 to TRBJ1-1; D is uncertain. The V and J ends lost 8 bases and 2 bases respectively, with 12 bases between them. This CDR3 is built from 13 residues. CDR3 nucleotides: TGTGCCAGCTCACCGGGAACTAACACTGAAGCTTTCTTT. Protein: CASSPGTNTEAFF.

The chain has TRBV4-1 and TRBJ2-7; TRBD1 aligns across 7 bases. The junction had 16 bases not matched to a gene; V was cut back by 0 bases and J by 2 bases. This CDR3 has 19 amino acids. Germline-derived CDR1 and CDR2 are MGHRA and YSYEKL. For the CDR3, the DNA is TGCGCCAGCAGCCAAGATCCGAGCCTAGTAAGGGACAGCGCCTACGAGCAGTACTTC. The encoded protein is CASSQDPSLVRDSAYEQYF.

The rearrangement joins TRBV4-2 to TRBJ2-3; D is ambiguous. Trimming pared 8 bases from V and 4 bases from J, leaving 13 bases between. CDR3 length: 13 residues. Germline values: CDR1 LGHNA, CDR2 YNFKEQ. For the CDR3, the DNA is TGTGCCAGCCGCGGTCGGAGCGCAGATACGCAGTATTTT. This sequence encodes CASRGRSADTQYF.

The rearrangement uses TRBV29-1 and TRBJ1-2, with TRBD1 matching over 8 bases. The CDR3 length is 13 residues. V shed 5 bases, J shed 2 bases, and the junction held 4 bases outside the gene matches. The V gene's germline CDR1 is SQVTM and CDR2 ANQGSEA. CDR3 nucleotide sequence: TGCAGCGTTTCGGACAGGGACAACTATGGCTACACCTTC. Residues: CSVSDRDNYGYTF.

This clonotype has only a few counts. This chain uses TRBV5-1 with TRBJ2-2; TRBD2 is a possible D gene (5 bases). This CDR3 spans 15 amino acids. Between the trimmed V and J ends, which lost 7 bases and 1 base, there was a span of 14 bases. CDR1 is SGHRS, CDR2 YFSETQ, per germline. CDR3 in DNA: TGCGCCAGCGCTACAAACGGGAAGAACACCGGGGAGCTGTTTTTT. This gives the protein CASATNGKNTGELFF.

This clonotype was counted only a few times. The chain links TRBV20-1 to TRBJ2-5; 15 positions match TRBD2. Per the germline V gene, CDR1 is DFQATT and CDR2 is SNEGSKA (reference sequence). This CDR3 is 15 amino acids long. Trimming at V came to 5 bases and at J to 6 bases, leaving 7 bases not matched to a gene. The CDR3 is CSASRTSGGVQTQYF. CDR3 nucleotides: TGCAGTGCTTCCCGGACTAGCGGGGGGGTACAGACCCAGTACTTC.

This chain uses TRBV5-6 with TRBJ1-6; D unresolved. CDR3 length: 13 residues. Trimming left V 3 bases short and J 7 bases short, with 8 bases between. Per germline, CDR1 SGHDT and CDR2 YYEEEE. The CDR3 sequence: CASSSAPNSPLHF. CDR3 coding DNA: TGTGCCAGCAGCTCCGCCCCAAATTCACCCCTCCACTTT.

The chain couples TRBV6-5 to TRBJ2-7; D not certain. The CDR3 has 12 amino acids. V dropped 5 bases and J dropped 6 bases, with 11 bases sitting between them. Germline loops: CDR1 MNHEY, CDR2 SVGAGI. The CDR3, as DNA: TGTGCCAGCAGTCAGAGGAAGGGCGAGCAGTACTTC. This codes for CASSQRKGEQYF.

This sequence joins TRBV24-1 and TRBJ2-7; D might be TRBD1 or TRBD2, each matching 5 bases. The V gene's germline CDR1 is KGHDR and CDR2 SFDVKD. Trimming stripped 0 bases from V and 2 bases from J, with 7 bases between. The CDR3 extends over 14 amino acids. The CDR3 loop is CATSDLGTPYEQYF. CDR3 in DNA: TGTGCCACCAGTGATTTGGGGACCCCCTACGAGCAGTACTTC.

This clonotype has just a few counts. This chain joins TRBV7-2 and TRBJ2-1; D is perhaps TRBD1 (6 bases). The CDR3 contains 14 residues. Germline CDR1 reads SGHTA; CDR2 reads FQGNSA. Trimming removed 1 base at V and 7 bases at J, with 11 bases between. CDR3 nucleotides: TGTGCCAGCAGCTTAGTACAGGGAACGAATGAGCAGTTCTTC. Protein product: CASSLVQGTNEQFF.

This clonotype was seen once. The gene calls are TRBV19 and TRBJ2-5; no firm D call. The germline CDR1 and CDR2 sequences are LNHDA and SQIVND (reference sequence). V was clipped by 5 bases and J by 5 bases, with 12 bases between them. The CDR3 totals 13 residues. In DNA form, the CDR3 reads TGTGCCAGTAGTTCCACACTGCGGGAGACCCAGTACTTC. Translating gives CASSSTLRETQYF.

This chain links TRBV6-5 with TRBJ1-2; TRBD1 aligns across 8 bases. Germline loops: CDR1 MNHEY, CDR2 SVGAGI. The CDR3 contains 14 residues. V lost 2 bases, J lost 5 bases, and 4 bases stayed unmatched. In nucleotides, the CDR3 is TGTGCCAGCAGTTACCCGACAGGGGATTATGGCTACACCTTC. As protein: CASSYPTGDYGYTF.

The sample holds a few counts of this clonotype. V usage is TRBV5-1 and J usage is TRBJ2-2, with TRBD1 identical over 9 bases. The CDR3 is 17 residues long. The junction had 7 bases not matched to a gene; V was cut back by 3 bases and J by 1 base. Germline values: CDR1 SGHRS, CDR2 YFSETQ. The CDR3 region has the DNA TGCGCCAGCAGCTCGACGGGACAGGGCCTGAACACCGGGGAGCTGTTTTTT. Protein product: CASSSTGQGLNTGELFF.

There are a few counts of this clonotype. This chain uses TRBV5-1 with TRBJ2-1; 8 nucleotides match TRBD1. V shed 3 bases, J shed 7 bases, and the junction held 9 bases outside the gene matches. The CDR3 length is 15 residues. Germline CDR1 reads SGHRS; CDR2 reads YFSETQ. CDR3 region: CASSSQGQEYNEQFF. CDR3 nucleotides: TGCGCCAGCAGCTCACAGGGACAGGAATATAATGAGCAGTTCTTC.

This chain joins TRBV6-5 and TRBJ2-6; D uncertain. CDR1 is MNHEY and CDR2 is SVGAGI in the germline V gene. With 1 base removed from V and 4 bases from J, the gap between germline ends came to 8 bases. The CDR3 is made up of 15 amino acids. The DNA for the CDR3 is TGTGCCAGCAGTTACTTGATAGCAGGGGCCAACGTCCTGACTTTC. As protein: CASSYLIAGANVLTF.